The entry below gives a single T cell receptor beta chain sequence along with its context. In its sample, this clonotype was seen many times. The target of this receptor is not known. No clone much larger than this one lies a single base away; base qualities are absent. The protocol used for the library was 5' RACE. A second PCR of 7 to 11 cycles was performed with a sample-barcoded 5' primer and a J-beta primer mix. Each TCR beta cDNA molecule received a unique molecular identifier from a template-switch 5' adaptor carrying 12 random nucleotides. Each sample yielded at least 3 million CDR3-containing paired-end reads. First-strand cDNA was synthesized from all RNA with the Mint cDNA synthesis kit, primed by a TRBC-specific oligonucleotide. Following uracil-DNA glycosylase treatment, a first 18-cycle PCR with universal primers M1SS and BC2_uni_R was performed on all cDNA. As for how the authors treated the data: Each sample was normalized by randomly selecting 1 million high-quality reads, each carrying a distinct molecular identifier. Reads with shared molecular identifiers were discarded instead of being binned into consensus sequences. MiTCR, with a Q25 quality threshold and the strictest error-elimination algorithm, was used for CDR3 identification, clonotype clustering and error correction. Lower-bound total TCR beta diversity was estimated with a nonparametric unseen species model using Euler transformation. TCRdb reanalyzed the raw reads on its own, using fastp at Q25 for trimming and MiXCR for clone calling, and kept in-frame beta chains. Rows are combined by CDR3 protein, so each entry shows the most common genes and DNA. TCRdb's processing, not the study's, gives the V and J calls here. The sample records roughly 1.9 million distinct CDR3 sequences, 39% of which are singletons. The biggest ten clones account for approximately 22% of the sample.

This sample stems from a study of blood T cells in healthy people across ages (dated by TCRdb to the mid-2010s). Some background on the complete study: Template switching captured roughly one uniquely barcoded TCR beta cDNA molecule per two T cells in model experiments. To avoid experimental bias, donors of different ages were distributed randomly across sequencing lanes. To track age-related changes in TCR beta repertoire diversity, the study relied on deep sequencing normalized with unique cDNA molecular identifiers. The donors were split into four age groups: young (average 16 years), middle-aged (about 40), aged (62) and long-lived (approximately 89). The study analyzed two additional independent replicas of 1 million unique cDNA reads from the same blood draw for two donors, one aged 18 to 29 and one aged 80 or older.

What the authors observed across the whole study: Observed TCR beta diversity correlated strongly with the percentage of naive T cells measured by flow cytometry. The long-lived group showed more naive CD4+ T cells, fewer expanded clones and increased TCR diversity than the aged group, suggesting age selection. Observed TCR beta diversity per million T cells fell roughly linearly with age, and a significant reduction was already apparent by age around 40. Since profiling was done on bulk unsorted PBMCs, naive and antigen-experienced compartments could not be conclusively compared. The CMV infection status of donors was not known, potentially confounding age-related changes in expanded clonotypes. Total diversity estimates from one million sequenced T cells were considered lower bounds and underestimates.

Its CDR3 holds 13 amino acids, cysteine through phenylalanine. CDR3 DNA only is kept here, 39 bases in frame from base 1. CDR1 and CDR2 were assigned from the germline V gene as MDHEN and SYDVKM. The germline ends are 13 bases apart after V is trimmed by 8 bases and J by 4 bases. Systemically healthy Caucasian individuals from Russia, roughly 40 in total and aged roughly 6 to 100 years, were included as donors. Each donor gave about 10 milliliters of peripheral blood, drawn into EDTA-treated Vacutainer tubes. Ficoll-Paque density-gradient centrifugation was used to isolate PBMCs, with at least 6.5 million per sample. Total RNA, at least 6 micrograms per sample, was extracted from PBMCs with Trizol reagent. Naive CD45RAhigh/CD27high T cell percentages were measured by flow cytometry on a PBMC aliquot from every donor.

The chain couples TRBV28 to TRBJ2-3, with the D gene call left open. The sequence was obtained from a human donor in good health. Sequencing was performed on blood. The CDR3 loop reads CASVDWAADTQYF. The bases are TGTGCCAGCGTCGACTGGGCAGCAGATACGCAGTATTTT. Extended through the reference TRBV28 and TRBJ2-3 proteins, this CDR3 yields the full variable domain: DVKVTQSSRYLVKRTGEKVFLECVQDMDHENMFWYRQDPGLGLRLIYFSYDVKMKEKGDIPEGYSVSREKKERFSLILESASTNQTSMYLCASVDWAADTQYFGPGTRLTVL.